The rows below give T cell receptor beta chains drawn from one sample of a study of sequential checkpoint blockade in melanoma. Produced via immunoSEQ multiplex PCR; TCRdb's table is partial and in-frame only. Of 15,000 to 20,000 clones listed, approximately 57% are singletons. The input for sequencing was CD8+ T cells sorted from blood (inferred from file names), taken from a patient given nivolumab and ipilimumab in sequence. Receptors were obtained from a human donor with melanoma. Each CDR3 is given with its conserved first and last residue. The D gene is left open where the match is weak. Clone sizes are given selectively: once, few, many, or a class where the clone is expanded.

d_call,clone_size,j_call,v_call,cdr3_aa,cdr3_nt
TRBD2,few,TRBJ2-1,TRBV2,CASSEARTSGSIGYNEQFF,TGTGCCAGCAGTGAAGCCCGGACTAGCGGGAGTATTGGCTACAATGAGCAGTTCTTC
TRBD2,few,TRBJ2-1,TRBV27,CASSSPLAGVFNEQFF,TGTGCCAGCAGTAGTCCACTAGCGGGAGTTTTTAATGAGCAGTTCTTC
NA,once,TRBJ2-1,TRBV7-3,CASSLTEDEQFF,TGTGCCAGCAGCTTAACAGAGGATGAGCAGTTCTTC
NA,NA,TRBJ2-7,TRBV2,CASSYYGSSYEQYF,TGTGCCAGCAGTTACTACGGGAGCTCCTACGAGCAGTACTTC
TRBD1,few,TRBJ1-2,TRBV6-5,CASSYSDRASYGYTF,TGTGCCAGCAGTTACTCTGACAGGGCTAGTTATGGCTACACCTTC
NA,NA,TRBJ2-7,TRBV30,CALKVGTQNEQYF,TGTGCCTTGAAGGTTGGGACTCAGAACGAGCAGTACTTC
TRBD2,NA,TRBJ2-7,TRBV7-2,CASSFGGGSYEQYF,TGTGCCAGCAGCTTCGGGGGGGGGTCCTACGAGCAGTACTTC
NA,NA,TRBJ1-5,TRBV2,CASSEAREQPQHF,TGTGCCAGCAGTGAAGCGAGGGAACAGCCCCAGCATTTT
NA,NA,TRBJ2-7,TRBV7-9,CASSFGVHYEQYF,TGTGCCAGCAGCTTCGGAGTTCACTACGAGCAGTACTTC
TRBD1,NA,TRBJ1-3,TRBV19,CASRFRDSRNTIYF,TGTGCCAGTAGGTTCCGGGACAGCAGAAACACCATATATTTT
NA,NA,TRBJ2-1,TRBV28,CASSFVGDEQFF,TGTGCCAGCAGTTTTGTGGGCGATGAGCAGTTCTTC
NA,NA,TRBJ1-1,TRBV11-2,CASSLVGQGLVPEAFF,TGTGCCAGCAGCTTAGTGGGGCAGGGTTTGGTTCCTGAAGCTTTCTTT
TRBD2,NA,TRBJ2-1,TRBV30,CAWKGWRESWNEQFF,TGTGCCTGGAAGGGCTGGCGGGAGTCTTGGAATGAGCAGTTCTTC
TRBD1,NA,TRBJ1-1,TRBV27,CASSATGGDTEAFF,TGTGCCAGCAGTGCGACAGGGGGAGACACTGAAGCTTTCTTT
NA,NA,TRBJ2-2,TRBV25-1,CASSEFGQSNGELFF,TGTGCCAGCAGTGAATTTGGACAGTCCAACGGGGAGCTGTTTTTT
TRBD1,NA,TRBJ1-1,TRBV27,CASSLWGQGYTEAFF,TGTGCCAGCAGTTTATGGGGACAGGGTTACACTGAAGCTTTCTTT
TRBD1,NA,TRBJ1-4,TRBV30,CAWSVRTGRRKLFF,TGTGCCTGGAGTGTACGGACAGGGAGGAGGAAACTGTTTTTT
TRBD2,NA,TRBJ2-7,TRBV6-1,CASSGLAGDFSYEQYF,TGTGCCAGCAGTGGACTAGCGGGGGACTTCTCCTACGAGCAGTACTTC
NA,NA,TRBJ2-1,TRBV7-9,CASSLAPLPNEQFF,TGTGCCAGCAGCTTAGCTCCCCTCCCCAATGAGCAGTTCTTC
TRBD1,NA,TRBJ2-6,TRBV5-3,CASSFQGAGANVLTF,TGTGCCAGCAGCTTTCAGGGGGCTGGGGCCAACGTCCTGACTTTC
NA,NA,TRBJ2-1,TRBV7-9,CASSLYRPEGDEQFF,TGTGCCAGCAGCTTATATCGTCCCGAGGGGGATGAGCAGTTCTTC
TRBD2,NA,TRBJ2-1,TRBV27,CASSLKRPGLGNEQFF,TGTGCCAGCAGTTTGAAAAGACCGGGACTAGGGAATGAGCAGTTCTTC
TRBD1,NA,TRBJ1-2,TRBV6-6,CASTSQGWSGYTF,TGTGCCAGCACCTCACAGGGGTGGTCTGGCTACACCTTC
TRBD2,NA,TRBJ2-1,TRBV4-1,CASSHPWTSGRGEQFF,TGCGCCAGCAGCCACCCATGGACTAGCGGGAGGGGTGAGCAGTTCTTC
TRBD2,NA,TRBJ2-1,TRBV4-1,CASSQGVWGRVPSDEQFF,TGCGCCAGCAGCCAAGGCGTCTGGGGGAGGGTGCCCAGCGATGAGCAGTTCTTC
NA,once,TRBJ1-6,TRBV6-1,CASSGGLYIVSLHF,TGTGCCAGCAGTGGAGGCTTATATATAGTGTCCCTCCACTTT
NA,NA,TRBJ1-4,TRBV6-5,CASTHGGTGEKLFF,TGTGCCAGCACCCACGGGGGAACGGGTGAAAAACTGTTTTTT
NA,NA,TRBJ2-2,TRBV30,CAWSVRGAHTGELFF,TGTGCCTGGAGTGTACGAGGAGCCCACACCGGGGAGCTGTTTTTT
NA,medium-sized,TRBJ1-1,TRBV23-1,CASIGGAKGTEAFF,TGCGCCAGCATAGGGGGGGCAAAGGGCACTGAAGCTTTCTTT
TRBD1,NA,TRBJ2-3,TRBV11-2,CASSDAGDREITDTQYF,TGTGCCAGCAGCGACGCAGGGGACAGAGAAATCACAGATACGCAGTATTTT
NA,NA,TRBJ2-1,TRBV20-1,CSAQLGDEQFF,TGCAGTGCCCAGTTAGGGGATGAGCAGTTCTTC
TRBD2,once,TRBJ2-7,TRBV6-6,CASSSQAGSSYEQYF,TGTGCCAGCAGCTCTCAAGCGGGAAGCTCCTACGAGCAGTACTTC
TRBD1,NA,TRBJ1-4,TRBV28,CASSKPGQYEKLFF,TGTGCCAGCAGTAAACCGGGACAGTATGAAAAACTGTTTTTT
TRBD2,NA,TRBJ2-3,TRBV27,CASSPGLADRREYF,TGTGCCAGCAGTCCGGGACTAGCGGACCGAAGGGAGTATTTT
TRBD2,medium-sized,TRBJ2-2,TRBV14,CASRRTSGGTNTGELFF,TGTGCCAGCAGAAGGACTAGCGGGGGGACTAACACCGGGGAGCTGTTTTTT
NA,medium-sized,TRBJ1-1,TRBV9,CASSVAPTDTEAFF,TGTGCCAGCAGCGTAGCCCCTACGGACACTGAAGCTTTCTTT
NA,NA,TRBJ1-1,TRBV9,CASSVEDSGARLLNTEAFF,TGTGCCAGCAGCGTAGAAGATAGTGGCGCCAGACTATTGAACACTGAAGCTTTCTTT
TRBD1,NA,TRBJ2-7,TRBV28,CASSFPKTGDHGEQYF,TGTGCCAGCAGTTTCCCTAAAACAGGGGATCATGGCGAGCAGTACTTC
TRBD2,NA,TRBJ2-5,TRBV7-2,CASSPTSGTQETQYF,TGTGCCAGCAGCCCTACTAGCGGCACACAAGAGACCCAGTACTTC
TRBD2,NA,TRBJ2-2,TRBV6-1,CAISGAGLAGGYTGELFF,TGTGCCATCAGTGGGGCGGGACTAGCGGGAGGATACACCGGGGAGCTGTTTTTT
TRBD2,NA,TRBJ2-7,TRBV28,CASSLIGGGFYEQYF,TGTGCCAGCAGTTTAATCGGGGGAGGGTTTTACGAGCAGTACTTC
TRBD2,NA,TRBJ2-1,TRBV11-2,CASSWTSGGADEQFF,TGTGCCAGCAGCTGGACTAGCGGGGGGGCGGATGAGCAGTTCTTC
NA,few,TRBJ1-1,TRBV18,CASSPGGEAFF,TGTGCCAGCTCACCAGGGGGCGAAGCTTTCTTT
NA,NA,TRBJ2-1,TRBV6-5,CASRLAATSYNEQFF,TGTGCCAGCAGATTAGCGGCTACCTCCTACAATGAGCAGTTCTTC
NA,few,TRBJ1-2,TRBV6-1,CASSEPSYTNYGYTF,TGTGCCAGCAGTGAGCCCTCGTACACTAACTATGGCTACACCTTC
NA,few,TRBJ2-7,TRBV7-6,CASSLGTAYEQYF,TGTGCCAGCAGCTTAGGGACAGCGTACGAGCAGTACTTC
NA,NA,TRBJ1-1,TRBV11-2,CASSFYGVMNTEAFF,TGTGCCAGCAGCTTCTACGGGGTGATGAACACTGAAGCTTTCTTT
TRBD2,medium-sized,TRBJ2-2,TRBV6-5,CASGGGTSVTGELFF,TGTGCCAGCGGGGGAGGGACTTCAGTCACCGGGGAGCTGTTTTTT
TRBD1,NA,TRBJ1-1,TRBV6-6,CASSYWGQGGWTEAFF,TGTGCCAGCAGTTACTGGGGACAGGGAGGTTGGACTGAAGCTTTCTTT
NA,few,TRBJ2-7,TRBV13,CASSSRRGSSYEQYF,TGTGCCAGCAGCTCCCGCCGCGGTAGCTCCTACGAGCAGTACTTC
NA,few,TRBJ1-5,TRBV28,CASRVEGNQPQHF,TGTGCCAGCAGAGTGGAGGGGAATCAGCCCCAGCATTTT
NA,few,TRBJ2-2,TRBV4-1,CASSQATGIRELFF,TGCGCCAGCAGCCAAGCTACAGGGATTCGGGAGCTGTTTTTT
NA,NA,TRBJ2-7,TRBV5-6,CASSYTGNEEQYF,TGTGCCAGCAGTTATACAGGGAACGAGGAGCAGTACTTC
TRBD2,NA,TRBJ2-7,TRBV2,CASYSGLAGSRSYEQYF,TGTGCCAGCTACTCGGGACTAGCGGGGTCGCGCTCCTACGAGCAGTACTTC
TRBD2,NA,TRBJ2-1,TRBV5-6,CASSTLLAGGRNEQFF,TGTGCCAGCAGCACCCTACTAGCGGGGGGGCGGAATGAGCAGTTCTTC
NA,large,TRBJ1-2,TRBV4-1,CASSQWSAGLGYTF,TGCGCCAGCAGCCAATGGAGCGCAGGGCTTGGCTACACCTTC
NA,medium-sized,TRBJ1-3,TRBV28,CASSPLDRSSGNTIYF,TGTGCCAGCAGTCCCCTAGACAGGAGCTCTGGAAACACCATATATTTT